Below are 25 T cell receptor beta chains sequenced from a single sample in a study of blood T cell repertoires in COVID-19. Method: immunoSEQ multiplex PCR; TCRdb's copy keeps in-frame clones and lacks some. The sample includes about 250,000 clones, approximately 82% of them seen just once. The sample consisted of PBMCs or T cells enriched from blood (not recorded which). The receptors stem from a man aged 35 to 55 who had been exposed to COVID-19.

The rearrangement links TRBV27 to TRBJ2-7; TRBD1 might be the D (5 bases). This CDR3 comprises 14 residues. CDR1 and CDR2 from the germline V gene are MNHEY and SMNVEV (reference sequence). V lost 1 base and J 3 bases, leaving 10 bases between the germline ends. Written as DNA, the CDR3 is TGTGCCAGCAGTTTATACTTCGGACACTACGAGCAGTACTTC. The encoded protein is CASSLYFGHYEQYF.

The rearrangement joins TRBV7-8 to TRBJ2-3, with 10 positions matching TRBD2. The V gene's germline CDR1 is SGHVS and CDR2 FQNEAQ. The V and J ends lost 7 bases and 3 bases, in that order; junction bases with no gene match: 4. The CDR3 consists of 14 residues. The CDR3 nucleotides read TGTGCCAGCACAAGCGGGAGGGATACAGATACGCAGTATTTT. Its translation is CASTSGRDTDTQYF.

This sequence joins TRBV7-6 and TRBJ1-2; 7 bases are shared with TRBD1. The CDR3 has 13 amino acids. Germline lookup yields CDR1 SGHVS and CDR2 FNYEAQ. The junction had 4 bases not matched to a gene; V was cut back by 8 bases and J by 1 base. The CDR3 protein is CASGDRNNYGYTF. The CDR3 DNA is TGTGCCAGCGGGGACAGAAATAACTATGGCTACACCTTC.

The genes are TRBV10-3 and TRBJ1-1; no clear D. V lost 4 bases, J lost 1 base, and 13 bases lay in between. There are 15 residues in the CDR3. CDR1 ENHRY and CDR2 SYGVKD come from the germline V gene. CDR3 coding DNA: TGTGCCATCAGTGGCATTCGGGGTGAGAACACTGAAGCTTTCTTT. Its translation is CAISGIRGENTEAFF.

This rearrangement joins TRBV29-1 to TRBJ2-5, with D maybe TRBD1 (6 bases). Trimming stripped 8 bases from V and 5 bases from J, with 18 bases between. The CDR3 runs to 13 residues. The germline V gene has CDR1 SQVTM and CDR2 ANQGSEA. The CDR3 protein is CSFATGRGETQYF. CDR3 in DNA: TGCAGCTTCGCGACAGGTCGAGGGGAGACCCAGTACTTC.

V gene TRBV13 combines with J gene TRBJ2-5, with 12 bases aligning to TRBD2. The germline CDR1 and CDR2 sequences are PRHDT and FYEKMQ (reference sequence). The J segment lost 4 bases and the V segment lost 5 bases, leaving 8 bases of the junction unmatched. This CDR3 region has 16 residues. CDR3 nucleotides: TGTGCCAGCAGCCGGACATTACTAGCGGGAGGAGAGACCCAGTACTTC. Protein: CASSRTLLAGGETQYF.

This clone was observed once. This rearrangement joins TRBV3-1 (or the pseudogene TRBV3-2) to TRBJ2-5, with D possibly TRBD1 on 5 matching bases. CDR3 size: 17 residues. In germline, CDR1 is LGHDT, CDR2 YNNKEL (reference sequence). V lost 5 bases, J lost 3 bases, and 22 bases lay in between. CDR3 loop: CASSNSDHRQKEETQYF. For the CDR3, the DNA is TGTGCCAGCAGCAACTCAGACCACCGACAGAAAGAAGAGACCCAGTACTTC.

This clone came up once. The chain carries TRBV7-3 and TRBJ1-2, with TRBD1 identical over 7 bases. Germline V lookup: CDR1 SGHTA, CDR2 FQGTGA. The CDR3 consists of 12 residues. The trim removed 6 bases at V and 4 bases at J, leaving 2 bases unmatched. The CDR3 loop reads CASRGTAYGYTF. CDR3 coding DNA: TGTGCCAGCAGAGGGACAGCCTATGGCTACACCTTC.

The chain combines TRBV3-1 (or the pseudogene TRBV3-2) with TRBJ1-2, with D possibly being TRBD1 (6 bases). This CDR3 comprises 14 residues. Per the germline V gene, CDR1 is LGHDT and CDR2 is YNNKEL (reference sequence). The ends were cut back, 0 bases at V and 4 bases at J, with 9 bases in the middle. DNA of the CDR3: TGTGCCAGCAGCCAAGATCTAGGGGGCTATGGCTACACCTTC. This sequence encodes CASSQDLGGYGYTF.

This chain connects TRBV10-2 to TRBJ2-7, with 8 bases that match TRBD2. This CDR3 has 16 residues. CDR1 and CDR2 (germline): WSHSY, SAAADI. Trimming at V came to 7 bases and at J to 7 bases, leaving 18 bases not matched to a gene. The CDR3 coding sequence is TGCGCCAGCAATCTACCCGGGCTAGCGGGCAGGTGGGAGCAGTACTTC. Its protein is CASNLPGLAGRWEQYF.

The chain uses TRBV6-2 or TRBV6-3 and TRBJ2-2, with D uncertain. V gave up 2 bases and J gave up 6 bases, with 10 bases separating them. Per the germline V gene, CDR1 is MNHEY and CDR2 is SVGEGT. This CDR3 region has 14 residues. The CDR3 protein is CASSYPLSAGELFF. The CDR3 DNA reads as TGTGCCAGCAGTTACCCTCTGTCGGCCGGGGAGCTGTTTTTT.

The V call is TRBV18, the J call TRBJ2-7; D possibly corresponds to TRBD2 (5 bases). Trimming took off 3 bases at V and 3 bases at J, with 18 bases between the two ends. This CDR3 is 16 amino acids long. The germline V gene encodes CDR1 KGHSH and CDR2 LQKENI. CDR3 bases: TGTGCCAGCTCACCGCCAGCGGTGGTAGGCGTCTACGAGCAGTACTTC. This translates into CASSPPAVVGVYEQYF.

The chain joins TRBV29-1 to TRBJ1-1; TRBD1 matches 7 bases. Unmatched junction bases numbered 10, after V lost 7 bases and J lost 5 bases. CDR3 size: 13 residues. CDR1 and CDR2 (germline): SQVTM, ANQGSEA. CDR3 region: CSGMRQGGTEAFF. CDR3 DNA: TGCAGCGGGATGAGACAGGGCGGAACTGAAGCTTTCTTT.

This rearrangement joins TRBV4-1 to TRBJ1-5, with TRBD1 matching over 7 bases. Germline-derived CDR1 and CDR2 are MGHRA and YSYEKL. The CDR3 consists of 17 residues. The ends lost 3 bases at V and 2 bases at J; junction bases unmatched: 10. DNA of the CDR3: TGCGCCAGCAGCCAGACAGGGCAGAATCGTGGCAATCAGCCCCAGCATTTT. Translated: CASSQTGQNRGNQPQHF.

This clone is a singleton in its sample. V usage is TRBV12-3 or TRBV12-4 and J usage is TRBJ2-7; D is uncertain. V was cut by 4 bases and J by 7 bases, with 8 bases left in between. This CDR3 is built from 11 residues. The DNA of the CDR3 is TGTGCCAGCAGTTCCCATAGAGAGCAGTACTTC. Translating gives CASSSHREQYF.

This clone appeared a few times. The chain combines TRBV7-9 with TRBJ2-1; TRBD2 aligns across 7 bases. With V trimmed by 5 bases and J by 4 bases, 5 bases remained unmatched. Germline CDR1 and CDR2: SEHNR and FQNEAQ (reference sequence). The CDR3 has 14 amino acids. The CDR3 sequence is CASSLSSGYNEQFF. The CDR3 bases are TGTGCCAGCAGCCTATCTAGCGGTTACAATGAGCAGTTCTTC.

This chain uses TRBV18 with TRBJ2-3; D is perhaps TRBD2 (6 bases). This CDR3 comprises 14 residues. V dropped 8 bases and J dropped 3 bases, with 15 bases sitting between them. The germline V gene has CDR1 KGHSH and CDR2 LQKENI. CDR3 residues: CASPSGLPTDTQYF. CDR3 nucleotides: TGTGCCAGCCCCAGCGGGCTACCTACAGATACGCAGTATTTT.

This clone occurred a few times. The gene calls are TRBV11-2 and TRBJ1-1, with TRBD1 as a possible D gene (5 bases). The CDR3 extends over 12 amino acids. Germline V gene data show CDR1 as SGHAT and CDR2 as FQNNGV. V shed 6 bases and J shed 10 bases, with 15 bases lying between them. Here the CDR3 reads CASRGDSEVAFF. The CDR3 DNA reads as TGTGCCAGCAGGGGCGACAGCGAAGTAGCTTTCTTT.

The chain joins TRBV28 to TRBJ2-4, with TRBD2 matching over 14 bases. CDR3 size: 17 residues. Germline V CDR1 and CDR2: MDHEN, SYDVKM. The J segment lost 1 base and the V segment lost 6 bases, leaving 5 bases of the junction unmatched. The DNA for the CDR3 is TGTGCCAGCAGAGGGACTAGCGGGAGTGTGGCCAAAAACATTCAGTACTTC. Its translation is CASRGTSGSVAKNIQYF.

The chain has TRBV7-6 and TRBJ1-1, with 8 bases matching TRBD1. J lost 6 bases, V lost 5 bases, and 11 bases had no gene match. The CDR3 covers 15 residues. Germline V gene sequence: CDR1 SGHVS, CDR2 FNYEAQ. CDR3 coding DNA: TGTGCCAGCAGCACTGGACAGGGCGTAGGTCCTGAAGCTTTCTTT. Translated, it gives CASSTGQGVGPEAFF.

The rearrangement links TRBV9 to TRBJ2-7; no clear D gene. Germline CDR1 reads SGDLS; CDR2 reads YYNGEE. V shed 0 bases and J shed 5 bases, with 15 bases lying between them. This CDR3 contains 15 residues. The DNA of the CDR3 is TGTGCCAGCAGCGTAGGTCTTAGCCGAGTCAACGAGCAGTACTTC. It yields the protein CASSVGLSRVNEQYF. The full variable domain, with the rest looked up from reference TRBV9 and TRBJ2-7, is DSGVTQTPKHLITATGQRVTLRCSPRSGDLSVYWYQQSLDQGLQFLIQYYNGEERAKGNILERFSAQQFPDLHSELNLSSLELGDSALYFCASSVGLSRVNEQYFGPGTRLTVT.

The chain recombines TRBV27 with TRBJ1-5, with TRBD1 matching 8 bases. From germline, CDR1 is MNHEY and CDR2 SMNVEV (reference sequence). CDR3 size: 17 residues. V shed 4 bases, J shed 3 bases, and the junction held 11 bases outside the gene matches. CDR3 DNA: TGTGCCAGCAGTTCCTCCCGAGACAGGGGTTTCAATCAGCCCCAGCATTTT. Its protein product is CASSSSRDRGFNQPQHF.

This clone appeared many times. The gene calls are TRBV24-1 and TRBJ2-1, with TRBD1 matching over 7 bases. V lost 8 bases and J lost 7; bases outside the gene matches: 7. Germline V lookup: CDR1 KGHDR, CDR2 SFDVKD. The CDR3 contains 13 residues. The CDR3 bases are TGTGCCACCACCGGTCGGGACAGTAATGAGCAGTTCTTC. Its translation is CATTGRDSNEQFF.

V usage is TRBV24-1 and J usage is TRBJ1-2; TRBD1 matches at 7 bases. Germline loops: CDR1 KGHDR, CDR2 SFDVKD. This CDR3 has 18 residues. V was clipped by 9 bases and J by 0 bases; unmatched bases: 18. The CDR3: CATEGGQGRGGANYGYTF. The CDR3 DNA sequence: TGTGCCACCGAAGGGGGCCAGGGGCGCGGAGGGGCTAACTATGGCTACACCTTC.

This clone is a singleton in its sample. V and J are TRBV7-3 and TRBJ2-3, with 9 bases identical to TRBD2. With V trimmed by 2 bases and J by 2 bases, 2 bases remained unmatched. The germline gives CDR1 SGHTA, CDR2 FQGTGA. This CDR3 has 15 amino acids. The CDR3 bases are TGTGCCAGCAGCTTATCTAGCGGGACCACAGATACGCAGTATTTT. Protein: CASSLSSGTTDTQYF. Drawing the rest from reference TRBV7-3 and TRBJ2-3, the complete variable domain is GAGVSQTPSNKVTEKGKYVELRCDPISGHTALYWYRQSLGQGPEFLIYFQGTGAADDSGLPNDRFFAVRPEGSVSTLKIQRTERGDSAVYLCASSLSSGTTDTQYFGPGTRLTVL.